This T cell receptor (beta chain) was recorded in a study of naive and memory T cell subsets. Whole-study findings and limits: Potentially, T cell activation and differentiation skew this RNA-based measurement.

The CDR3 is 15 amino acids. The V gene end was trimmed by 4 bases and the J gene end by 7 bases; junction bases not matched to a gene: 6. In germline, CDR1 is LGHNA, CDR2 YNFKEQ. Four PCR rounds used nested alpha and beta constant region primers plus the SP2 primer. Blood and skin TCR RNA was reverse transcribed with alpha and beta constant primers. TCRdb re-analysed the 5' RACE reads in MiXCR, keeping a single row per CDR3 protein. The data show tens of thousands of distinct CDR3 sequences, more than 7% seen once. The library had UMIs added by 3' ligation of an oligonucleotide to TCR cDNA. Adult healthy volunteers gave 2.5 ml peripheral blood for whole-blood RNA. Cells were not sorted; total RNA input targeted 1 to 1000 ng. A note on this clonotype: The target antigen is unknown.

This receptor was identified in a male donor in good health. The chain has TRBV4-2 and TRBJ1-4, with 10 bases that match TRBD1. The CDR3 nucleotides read TGTGCCAGCAGCCCCGACAGGGGGCAGGGTGAAAAACTGTTTTTT. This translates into CASSPDRGQGEKLFF.